Listed below are T cell receptor beta chains from one sample, sequenced in a study of graft-versus-host responses after intestinal transplantation. Profiling relied on immunoSEQ multiplex PCR, and the TCRdb table lists in-frame clones only, not all of them. Here the sample spans about 70,000 clones, around 90% being singletons. Their antigens remain unidentified. This specimen was unstimulated CD8+ T cells sorted from spleen or lymph node cells, taken before transplant. The receptor source for this set is a human donor who was the organ donor for an intestinal transplant. Each CDR3 is given with its conserved first and last residue. Fields, in order: D gene, J gene, clone size, V gene, CDR3 DNA, CDR3 protein. A D gene is named only where the DNA matches it firmly. Rows may omit the clone size; those that give it use once, few, many or a size class.

d_call: .
j_call: TRBJ1-4
clone_size: .
v_call: TRBV2
cdr3_nt: TGTGCCAGCTGTGAAGGGCCCGGGGAAAAACTGTTTTTT
cdr3_aa: CASCEGPGEKLFF

d_call: TRBD1
j_call: TRBJ1-1
clone_size: .
v_call: TRBV7-9
cdr3_nt: TGTGCCAGCAGTCCAGGGGGATACATGAACACTGAAGCTTTCTTT
cdr3_aa: CASSPGGYMNTEAFF

d_call: .
j_call: TRBJ2-2
clone_size: once
v_call: TRBV7-9
cdr3_nt: TGTGCCATACCACAGGGGAACACCGGGGAGCTGTTTTTT
cdr3_aa: CAIPQGNTGELFF

d_call: TRBD2
j_call: TRBJ2-2
clone_size: .
v_call: TRBV7-8
cdr3_nt: TGTGCCAGCAGCCCCGGACTAGCTGAGTTCGGGGAGCTGTTTTTT
cdr3_aa: CASSPGLAEFGELFF

d_call: TRBD2
j_call: TRBJ2-2
clone_size: .
v_call: TRBV27
cdr3_nt: TGTGCCAGCAGTTTAGAGGCGGGGGGCCTGAACACCGGGGAGCTGTTTTTT
cdr3_aa: CASSLEAGGLNTGELFF

d_call: .
j_call: TRBJ2-2
clone_size: .
v_call: TRBV6-1
cdr3_nt: TGTGCCAGCAGTGAACCCGGGCGGGACACCGGGGAGCTGTTTTTT
cdr3_aa: CASSEPGRDTGELFF

d_call: .
j_call: TRBJ1-1
clone_size: once
v_call: TRBV7-9
cdr3_nt: TGTGCCAGCAGCCTCCTTGTGAGGCCCGAGAACACTGAAGCTTTCTTT
cdr3_aa: CASSLLVRPENTEAFF

d_call: TRBD2
j_call: TRBJ2-1
clone_size: .
v_call: TRBV5-1
cdr3_nt: TGCGCCAGCAGCTCTGGCGGGGGTTACAATGAGCAGTTCTTC
cdr3_aa: CASSSGGGYNEQFF

d_call: TRBD1
j_call: TRBJ2-1
clone_size: .
v_call: TRBV11-1
cdr3_nt: TGTGCCAGCAGCTTAGAAGAGACAGGGGAGAGGGTCTTC
cdr3_aa: CASSLEETGERVF

d_call: .
j_call: TRBJ1-1
clone_size: once
v_call: TRBV18
cdr3_nt: TGTGCCAGCTCACCAGGGCAGGGGAGAACTGAAGCTTTCTTT
cdr3_aa: CASSPGQGRTEAFF

d_call: .
j_call: TRBJ1-2
clone_size: .
v_call: TRBV28
cdr3_nt: TGTGCCAGCAGCCAACCCCAGGGGTGGGCTAACTATGGCTACACCTTC
cdr3_aa: CASSQPQGWANYGYTF

d_call: .
j_call: TRBJ1-6
clone_size: .
v_call: TRBV6-5
cdr3_nt: TGTGCCAGCAGTTACGGGGAGGGAGACTATAATTCACCCCTCCACTTT
cdr3_aa: CASSYGEGDYNSPLHF

d_call: TRBD2
j_call: TRBJ2-5
clone_size: once
v_call: TRBV6-1
cdr3_nt: TGTGCCAGCAGTGAAACTAGCGCGGCACAAGAGACCCAGTACTTC
cdr3_aa: CASSETSAAQETQYF

d_call: .
j_call: TRBJ1-2
clone_size: .
v_call: TRBV4-3
cdr3_nt: TGCGCCAGCAGCCAGCACGGGGGGGGCCGGATCTATGGCTACACCTTC
cdr3_aa: CASSQHGGGRIYGYTF

d_call: TRBD1
j_call: TRBJ2-1
clone_size: .
v_call: TRBV7-8
cdr3_nt: TGTGCCAGCAGCGTACCGGGACAGGGGCCCTACAATGAGCAGTTCTTC
cdr3_aa: CASSVPGQGPYNEQFF

d_call: .
j_call: TRBJ2-5
clone_size: few
v_call: TRBV29-1
cdr3_nt: TGCAGCGTTGAAAAGGACAGTAAAGAGACCCAGTACTTC
cdr3_aa: CSVEKDSKETQYF

d_call: .
j_call: TRBJ1-6
clone_size: .
v_call: TRBV5-1
cdr3_nt: TGCGCCAGCAGCTTGGGGCAGGGTCAGTCACCCCTCCACTTT
cdr3_aa: CASSLGQGQSPLHF

d_call: .
j_call: TRBJ2-2
clone_size: .
v_call: TRBV4-3
cdr3_nt: TGCGCCAGCAGCCAACCCGCCGGGGAGCTGTTTTTT
cdr3_aa: CASSQPAGELFF

d_call: .
j_call: TRBJ2-2
clone_size: .
v_call: TRBV7-8
cdr3_nt: TGTGCCAGCAGCTTACTGAGTCTCCCCGGGGAGCTGTTTTTT
cdr3_aa: CASSLLSLPGELFF

d_call: TRBD2
j_call: TRBJ2-3
clone_size: once
v_call: TRBV4-3
cdr3_nt: TGCGCCAGCAGCTCAAGCGGGGGGGCGGGGGATACGCAGTATTTT
cdr3_aa: CASSSSGGAGDTQYF

d_call: .
j_call: TRBJ2-3
clone_size: .
v_call: TRBV11-3
cdr3_nt: TGTGCCAGCAGCTTATACGGGGGTGGCACAGATACGCAGTATTTT
cdr3_aa: CASSLYGGGTDTQYF

d_call: TRBD1
j_call: TRBJ1-1
clone_size: .
v_call: TRBV4-1
cdr3_nt: TGCGCCAGCAGCCCAGCGGGGACAGGGCCTGAAGCTTTCTTT
cdr3_aa: CASSPAGTGPEAFF

d_call: TRBD2
j_call: TRBJ2-3
clone_size: .
v_call: TRBV7-6
cdr3_nt: TGTGCCAGCAGCCTAGGGACTAGTGGGAGCACAGATACGCAGTATTTT
cdr3_aa: CASSLGTSGSTDTQYF

d_call: .
j_call: TRBJ2-3
clone_size: .
v_call: TRBV6-5
cdr3_nt: TGTGCCAGCAGGGTGAGAACTAGCACAGATACGCAGTATTTT
cdr3_aa: CASRVRTSTDTQYF

d_call: TRBD2
j_call: TRBJ2-5
clone_size: few
v_call: TRBV29-1
cdr3_nt: TGCAGCGTTGAGGACGCCGGGACTAGGGGAGAGACCCAGTACTTC
cdr3_aa: CSVEDAGTRGETQYF

d_call: .
j_call: TRBJ2-1
clone_size: .
v_call: TRBV27
cdr3_nt: TGTGCCAGCAGTTTAGAACAGGGTAACCTCAATGAGCAGTTCTTC
cdr3_aa: CASSLEQGNLNEQFF

d_call: TRBD1
j_call: TRBJ2-3
clone_size: .
v_call: TRBV6-5
cdr3_nt: TGTGCCAGCAGTTACCACCGGGACAGGCGCACAGATACGCAGTATTTT
cdr3_aa: CASSYHRDRRTDTQYF

d_call: .
j_call: TRBJ1-5
clone_size: .
v_call: TRBV27
cdr3_nt: TGTGCCAGCAGCAACCTGGGGGGTGGGTGGGTTCAGCCCCAGCATTTT
cdr3_aa: CASSNLGGGWVQPQHF

d_call: TRBD1
j_call: TRBJ1-2
clone_size: .
v_call: TRBV27
cdr3_nt: TGTGCCAGCAGTTTATCGGAGGGGGCGGTCTATGGCTACACCTTC
cdr3_aa: CASSLSEGAVYGYTF

d_call: TRBD1
j_call: TRBJ1-1
clone_size: .
v_call: TRBV7-6
cdr3_nt: TGTGCCAGCAGCTTAGGACAGGGGAGCACTGAAGCTTTCTTT
cdr3_aa: CASSLGQGSTEAFF

d_call: .
j_call: TRBJ1-2
clone_size: .
v_call: TRBV11-2
cdr3_nt: TGTGCCAGCAGCCTCGGACAGCTTATGGGCTACACCTTC
cdr3_aa: CASSLGQLMGYTF

d_call: .
j_call: TRBJ2-2
clone_size: .
v_call: TRBV6-1
cdr3_nt: TGTGCCAGCAGTGAAGGCGGGTACAACACCGGGGAGCTGTTTTTT
cdr3_aa: CASSEGGYNTGELFF

d_call: TRBD1
j_call: TRBJ2-2
clone_size: .
v_call: TRBV6-6
cdr3_nt: TGTGCCAGCAGGGACAGGGAGGTTACCGGGGAGCTGTTTTTT
cdr3_aa: CASRDREVTGELFF

d_call: .
j_call: TRBJ1-6
clone_size: .
v_call: TRBV2
cdr3_nt: TGTGCCAGCAGCCAGGGACTCTATAATTCACCCCTCCACTTT
cdr3_aa: CASSQGLYNSPLHF

d_call: .
j_call: TRBJ1-1
clone_size: .
v_call: TRBV2
cdr3_nt: TGTGCCAGCACGCGGACTGTGAACACTGAAGCTTTCTTT
cdr3_aa: CASTRTVNTEAFF

d_call: TRBD1
j_call: TRBJ1-1
clone_size: .
v_call: TRBV6-5
cdr3_nt: TGTGCCAGCAGTCAGGGGGCAGGCACTGAAGCTTTCTTT
cdr3_aa: CASSQGAGTEAFF

d_call: .
j_call: TRBJ1-4
clone_size: .
v_call: TRBV7-6
cdr3_nt: TGTGCCAGCAGCCCGGCAACTAATGAAAAACTGTTTTTT
cdr3_aa: CASSPATNEKLFF

d_call: TRBD1
j_call: TRBJ2-3
clone_size: once
v_call: TRBV29-1
cdr3_nt: TGCAGCGCCCGCAGGACAGGGGGAATCACAGATACGCAGTATTTT
cdr3_aa: CSARRTGGITDTQYF

d_call: .
j_call: TRBJ1-2
clone_size: .
v_call: TRBV5-6
cdr3_nt: TGTGCCAGCTCAGGCTATGGCTACACCTTC
cdr3_aa: CASSGYGYTF

d_call: .
j_call: TRBJ1-1
clone_size: few
v_call: TRBV4-3
cdr3_nt: TGCGCCAGCAGCCAAGATCGTGGAGGACTGAACACTGAAGCTTTCTTT
cdr3_aa: CASSQDRGGLNTEAFF

d_call: TRBD2
j_call: TRBJ2-5
clone_size: once
v_call: TRBV4-1
cdr3_nt: TGCGCCAGCAGCCAAGTCGGGACTAGTCCACAAGAGACCCAGTACTTC
cdr3_aa: CASSQVGTSPQETQYF

d_call: TRBD1
j_call: TRBJ2-5
clone_size: .
v_call: TRBV27
cdr3_nt: TGTGCCAGCAGTTTATATCCCGGGACAGGGAGGGAGACCCAGTACTTC
cdr3_aa: CASSLYPGTGRETQYF

d_call: .
j_call: TRBJ1-6
clone_size: .
v_call: TRBV28
cdr3_nt: TGTGCCAGCAGTTTCCGCCCGGATTCACCCCTCCACTTT
cdr3_aa: CASSFRPDSPLHF

d_call: TRBD1
j_call: TRBJ1-2
clone_size: .
v_call: TRBV4-2
cdr3_nt: TGTGCCAGCAGCCAAGATGGGGGACAGGGAATTAACTATGGCTACACCTTC
cdr3_aa: CASSQDGGQGINYGYTF

d_call: .
j_call: TRBJ1-2
clone_size: .
v_call: TRBV2
cdr3_nt: TGTGCCAGCAGATACATTGGCTACACCTTC
cdr3_aa: CASRYIGYTF

d_call: TRBD1
j_call: TRBJ1-1
clone_size: .
v_call: TRBV10-3
cdr3_nt: TGTGCCATCAGTGACCCAAAGGGACAGGGGGGTTTCACTGAAGCTTTCTTT
cdr3_aa: CAISDPKGQGGFTEAFF

d_call: TRBD2
j_call: TRBJ2-5
clone_size: .
v_call: TRBV2
cdr3_nt: TGTGCCAGCAGTGAGTCCCTAGCGGGGGGGGAAGAGACCCAGTACTTC
cdr3_aa: CASSESLAGGEETQYF

d_call: TRBD1
j_call: TRBJ1-4
clone_size: .
v_call: TRBV6-4
cdr3_nt: TGTGCCAGCAGTGCGGTGGGACAGGGGAATGAAAAACTGTTTTTT
cdr3_aa: CASSAVGQGNEKLFF

d_call: .
j_call: TRBJ2-2
clone_size: .
v_call: TRBV27
cdr3_nt: TGTGCCAGCACCGGACAGTCTAACACCGGGGAGCTGTTTTTT
cdr3_aa: CASTGQSNTGELFF

d_call: TRBD1
j_call: TRBJ2-2
clone_size: .
v_call: TRBV6-1
cdr3_nt: TGTGCCAGCAGTTTAGGGACAGGGGGCAGGGAGCTGTTTTTT
cdr3_aa: CASSLGTGGRELFF

d_call: .
j_call: TRBJ2-3
clone_size: .
v_call: TRBV12-2
cdr3_nt: TGTGCAAGTCGCTGGACTAGCGGGGGGCCCACAGATACGCAGTATTTT
cdr3_aa: CASRWTSGGPTDTQYF